Below, 20 T cell receptor beta chains from the same sample are listed, as sequenced in a study of cytomegalovirus exposure and HLA in healthy donors (dated by TCRdb to about 2017). The library came from the immunoSEQ multiplex PCR assay. The multiplex PCR relied on a mix of 60 forward primers for TCR Vbeta segments and 13 reverse primers for TCR Jbeta segments. TCRdb limited this immuneACCESS table to in-frame rearrangements with V and J called. A share of clones is missing; checked studies link under half to unresolved V genes, and the rest is unexplained. The sample contains 35,000 to 45,000 clones, 63% of them found a single time. 12% of the sample goes to the ten largest clones. The sample consisted of PBMCs. The receptors derive from a man aged 60 to 69 in good health and CMV-seropositive.

The V call is TRBV5-1, the J call TRBJ2-5; TRBD2 might be the D (5 bases). The germline V gene has CDR1 SGHRS and CDR2 YFSETQ. CDR3 length: 17 residues. The V gene lost 0 bases and the J gene lost 5 bases, with 20 bases spanning the gap. CDR3 protein: CASSLGGTLGVGETQYF. CDR3 nucleotide sequence: TGCGCCAGCAGCTTGGGCGGCACACTAGGCGTGGGGGAGACCCAGTACTTC.

Concerning this clone itself: Other nucleotide sequences from this sample produce the same CDR3. This chain uses TRBV19 with TRBJ2-1, with D possibly matching TRBD2 (5 bases). Germline CDR1 and CDR2: LNHDA and SQIVND (reference sequence). Trimming took off 7 bases at V and 8 bases at J, with 15 bases between the two ends. The CDR3 sequence is 13 residues long. The CDR3 DNA sequence: TGTGCCAGTACCCACTACCGGGGAGATGAGCAGTTCTTC. This sequence encodes CASTHYRGDEQFF.

This chain uses TRBV30 with TRBJ2-3; tentatively, D is TRBD2 (5 bases). Deletions cut 0 bases from V and 0 bases from J, with 10 bases between. The V gene's germline CDR1 is GTSNPN and CDR2 SVGIG (reference sequence). The CDR3 runs to 15 residues. CDR3: CAWSVQAASTDTQYF. The DNA for the CDR3 is TGTGCCTGGAGTGTACAAGCGGCTAGCACAGATACGCAGTATTTT.

The rearrangement uses TRBV5-1 and TRBJ2-2; D is undetermined. This CDR3 region has 15 residues. Germline lookup yields CDR1 SGHRS and CDR2 YFSETQ. The ends were cut back, 0 bases at V and 0 bases at J, with 6 bases in the middle. CDR3 nucleotides: TGCGCCAGCAGCTTGGCACAGTCGAACACCGGGGAGCTGTTTTTT. Translation gives CASSLAQSNTGELFF.

The chain couples TRBV5-5 to TRBJ2-7; 8 positions match TRBD2. The CDR3 length is 15 residues. Germline CDR1 and CDR2: SGHKS and YYEKEE (reference sequence). The trim removed 2 bases at V and 0 bases at J, leaving 4 bases unmatched. The CDR3 reads CASSFGGTSSYEQYF. CDR3 DNA: TGTGCCAGCAGCTTCGGGGGGACTAGCTCCTACGAGCAGTACTTC. Drawing the rest from reference TRBV5-5 and TRBJ2-7, the complete variable domain is DAGVTQSPTHLIKTRGQQVTLRCSPISGHKSVSWYQQVLGQGPQFIFQYYEKEERGRGNFPDRFSARQFPNYSSELNVNALLLGDSALYLCASSFGGTSSYEQYFGPGTRLTVT.

The V and J genes are TRBV28 and TRBJ2-1; 12 nucleotides line up with TRBD2. Germline V gene sequence: CDR1 MDHEN, CDR2 SYDVKM. Trimming at V came to 10 bases and at J to 8 bases, leaving 15 bases not matched to a gene. The length of the CDR3 is 16 residues. The CDR3 region is CATGRMASGRGDEQFF. CDR3 DNA sequence: TGTGCCACCGGCAGAATGGCTAGCGGGAGGGGGGATGAGCAGTTCTTC.

V and J are TRBV7-2 and TRBJ2-7; D gene unclear. Trimming took 4 bases from V and 6 from J, leaving 10 bases between them. CDR1 and CDR2 from the germline V gene are SGHTA and FQGNSA. CDR3 length: 12 amino acids. The CDR3 DNA sequence: TGTGCCAGCAGCTCCAACCGACTCGAGCAGTACTTC. This gives the protein CASSSNRLEQYF.

This clone came up a few times. The J gene is TRBJ2-7, the V gene TRBV6-1; D may be TRBD1 (6 bases). There are 14 residues in the CDR3. Germline loops: CDR1 MNHNS, CDR2 SASEGT. Trimming removed 6 bases from V and 3 bases from J, with 15 bases in between. The CDR3 DNA reads TGTGCCAGCAGCACACAGGGAACCTACTACGAGCAGTACTTC. Protein sequence: CASSTQGTYYEQYF.

The V and J genes are TRBV30 and TRBJ1-2, with 8 bases matching TRBD1. The CDR3 extends over 11 amino acids. After removal of 5 bases from V and 14 bases from J, the junction contained 10 bases not matched to a gene. The germline V gene encodes CDR1 GTSNPN and CDR2 SVGIG (reference sequence). DNA for the CDR3: TGTGCCTGGTCCCGGGACAGGTCGGTAACCTTC. This codes for CAWSRDRSVTF. Looking up the rest from reference TRBV30 and TRBJ1-2 gives the full variable domain: SQTIHQWPATLVQPVGSPLSLECTVEGTSNPNLYWYRQAAGRGLQLLFYSVGIGQISSEVPQNLSASRPQDRQFILSSKKLLLSDSGFYLCAWSRDRSVTFGSGTRLTVV.

In its sample, this clone was seen once. The chain uses TRBV27 and TRBJ2-7; the D gene is possibly TRBD2 (6 bases). The CDR3 totals 14 residues. Trimming shortened V by 3 bases and J by 4 bases, and 13 bases separated the two germline ends. Germline lookup yields CDR1 MNHEY and CDR2 SMNVEV (reference sequence). The CDR3 protein is CASSFDSRGYEQYF. In DNA, the CDR3 is TGTGCCAGCAGTTTCGACAGCCGGGGGTACGAGCAGTACTTC.

CDR3: CASSLGGGEKLFF. For the CDR3, the DNA is TGTGCCAGCAGCTTAGGAGGGGGCGAAAAACTGTTTTTT. The V call is TRBV7-2, the J call TRBJ1-4, with TRBD1 matching 7 bases. J lost 8 bases, V lost 1 base, and 1 base had no gene match. Germline CDR1 reads SGHTA; CDR2 reads FQGNSA. This CDR3 has 13 residues. Based on the CDR3 plus reference TRBV7-2 and TRBJ1-4, the full variable domain is GAGVSQSPSNKVTEKGKDVELRCDPISGHTALYWYRQSLGQGLEFLIYFQGNSAPDKSGLPSDRFSAERTGGSVSTLTIQRTQQEDSAVYLCASSLGGGEKLFFGSGTQLSVL.

This sequence joins TRBV7-8 and TRBJ2-7; 10 nucleotides align to TRBD1. With 5 bases clipped from V and 4 bases from J, the junction kept 5 bases outside the gene matches. The CDR3 sequence is 14 residues long. The V gene's germline CDR1 is SGHVS and CDR2 FQNEAQ. The CDR3 DNA is TGTGCCAGCAGCCTGGGACAGGGGTTGTACGAGCAGTACTTC. The encoded protein is CASSLGQGLYEQYF.

This chain joins TRBV2 and TRBJ2-7; no clear D gene. V lost 0 bases to trimming and J lost 8 bases, with 11 bases between them. Germline V gene sequence: CDR1 SNHLY, CDR2 FYNNEI. The CDR3 runs to 13 residues. The chain's CDR3 is CASSEAPVTQQYF. Here the CDR3 DNA reads TGTGCCAGCAGTGAAGCCCCAGTAACCCAGCAGTACTTC.

This chain joins TRBV15 and TRBJ2-7; TRBD2 matches 12 bases. This CDR3 spans 16 amino acids. CDR1 and CDR2 (germline): LNHNV, YYDKDF (reference sequence). Losses at the gene ends were 0 bases for V and 1 base for J; bases not matched to a gene: 1. The CDR3 region is CATSRDLAGGSYEQYF. As DNA, the CDR3 is TGTGCCACCAGCAGAGATCTAGCGGGAGGGTCCTACGAGCAGTACTTC.

The gene calls are TRBV30 and TRBJ2-1, with TRBD2 matching 7 bases. CDR3 length: 15 amino acids. Trimming took 0 bases from V and 3 from J; bases not matched to a gene: 5. Per the germline V gene, CDR1 is GTSNPN and CDR2 is SVGIG (reference sequence). In DNA, the CDR3 is TGTGCCTGGAGTGTTGGGCTAGCGGACTACAATGAGCAGTTCTTC. Protein product: CAWSVGLADYNEQFF.

This rearrangement joins TRBV5-1 to TRBJ2-1; D is perhaps TRBD2 (6 bases). Germline V CDR1 and CDR2: SGHRS, YFSETQ. This CDR3 spans 17 amino acids. V lost 6 bases, J lost 0 bases, and 19 bases lay in between. The CDR3 nucleotides are TGCGCCAGCACAGACCAGCTAGGGACTTACTCCTACAATGAGCAGTTCTTC. Translation: CASTDQLGTYSYNEQFF.

The V call is TRBV4-1, the J call TRBJ2-1; TRBD2 aligns across 10 bases. J gave up 7 bases and V 0 bases, and 3 bases lay outside the gene matches. CDR1 is MGHRA, CDR2 YSYEKL, per germline. The CDR3 contains 15 residues. The CDR3 nucleotides read TGCGCCAGCAGCCAAGAAGGACTAGCGGATAATGAGCAGTTCTTC. This gives the protein CASSQEGLADNEQFF.

The chain combines TRBV7-3 with TRBJ2-2; 7 nucleotides line up with TRBD1. The V and J ends lost 5 bases and 7 bases, in that order; junction bases with no gene match: 4. Germline V gives CDR1 SGHTA, CDR2 FQGTGA. There are 13 residues in the CDR3. The CDR3 protein is CASSPTGIGELFF. DNA for the CDR3: TGTGCCAGCAGCCCGACAGGGATCGGGGAGCTGTTTTTT.

This chain joins TRBV28 and TRBJ2-2; D possibly corresponds to TRBD1 (6 bases). V lost 5 bases and J lost 2, with 12 bases in between. The CDR3 has 15 residues. Germline assignment: CDR1 MDHEN and CDR2 SYDVKM. The CDR3 region is CASSTGQFNTGELFF. CDR3 bases: TGTGCCAGCAGTACCGGACAGTTTAACACCGGGGAGCTGTTTTTT.

This sequence joins TRBV10-3 and TRBJ2-1; 10 bases fit TRBD2. Germline values: CDR1 ENHRY, CDR2 SYGVKD. V was pared by 3 bases and J by 7 bases, with 6 bases of the junction left unmatched. The CDR3 totals 15 residues. CDR3: CAISDSAGGKNEQFF. The CDR3 bases are TGTGCCATCAGTGACTCAGCGGGAGGGAAGAATGAGCAGTTCTTC.